These 20 T cell receptor beta chains were sequenced from one sample in a study of OX40 agonist ivuxolimab in advanced cancers. Assay used: immunoSEQ multiplex PCR; TCRdb lists only in-frame clones, some missing. The profile shows 74,000 or so clones, about 89% of them singletons. The specimen was CD4+ or CD8+ T cells sorted from blood, collected in a trial of the OX40 agonist ivuxolimab. The origin of the receptors is an adult with an advanced solid tumor such as melanoma, head and neck, liver or kidney cancer.

The chain carries TRBV28 and TRBJ2-7; D may match TRBD1 or TRBD2 (5 bases each). Trimming shortened V by 4 bases and J by 3 bases, and 13 bases separated the two germline ends. The CDR3 length is 14 residues. The V gene's germline CDR1 is MDHEN and CDR2 SYDVKM. CDR3 region: CASSSRDGRYEQYF. CDR3 in DNA: TGTGCCAGCAGTTCCCGGGACGGACGCTACGAGCAGTACTTC.

The rearrangement uses TRBV18 and TRBJ2-3; no firm D call. Per the germline V gene, CDR1 is KGHSH and CDR2 is LQKENI. V lost 3 bases to trimming and J lost 2 bases, with 12 bases between them. The CDR3 runs to 15 residues. Written as DNA, the CDR3 is TGTGCCAGCTCACCTCAAGTGCTCCACACAGATACGCAGTATTTT. This sequence encodes CASSPQVLHTDTQYF. Based on the CDR3 plus reference TRBV18 and TRBJ2-3, the full variable domain is NAGVMQNPRHLVRRRGQEARLRCSPMKGHSHVYWYRQLPEEGLKFMVYLQKENIIDESGMPKERFSAEFPKEGPSILRIQQVVRGDSAAYFCASSPQVLHTDTQYFGPGTRLTVL.

In this sample, this clone turned up once. The chain recombines TRBV10-3 with TRBJ2-1; D possibly corresponds to TRBD1 (5 bases). The V gene lost 0 bases and the J gene lost 7 bases, with 10 bases spanning the gap. Per the germline V gene, CDR1 is ENHRY and CDR2 is SYGVKD. The CDR3 is 14 residues long. CDR3 sequence (DNA): TGTGCCATCAGTGAGTCAAACAGGCTTAATGAGCAGTTCTTC. Amino acid sequence: CAISESNRLNEQFF.

The chain recombines TRBV25-1 with TRBJ2-7; either TRBD1 or TRBD2 may supply D (5 bases each). V gave up 4 bases and J gave up 2 bases, with 15 bases separating them. Germline V gene data show CDR1 as MGHDK and CDR2 as SYGVNS. The CDR3 runs 15 residues. The CDR3 DNA follows: TGTGCCAGCAGTGGACTCCGGGACCGAACCTACGAGCAGTACTTC. Amino acids: CASSGLRDRTYEQYF.

J is TRBJ2-7 and V is TRBV28; D assignment may be TRBD1 or TRBD2 (5 bases each). This CDR3 contains 15 residues. The germline V gene encodes CDR1 MDHEN and CDR2 SYDVKM. V dropped 6 bases and J dropped 7 bases, with 22 bases sitting between them. The CDR3 loop reads CASSLVRTGPREQYF. The CDR3 DNA reads TGTGCCAGCAGCCTTGTTCGGACGGGACCTAGGGAGCAGTACTTC. Complete variable domain (other parts from reference TRBV28 and TRBJ2-7): DVKVTQSSRYLVKRTGEKVFLECVQDMDHENMFWYRQDPGLGLRLIYFSYDVKMKEKGDIPEGYSVSREKKERFSLILESASTNQTSMYLCASSLVRTGPREQYFGPGTRLTVT.

V and J are TRBV7-9 and TRBJ1-1; D gene unclear. The CDR3 loop spans 17 amino acids. CDR1 is SEHNR, CDR2 FQNEAQ, per germline (reference sequence). Trimming shortened V by 5 bases and J by 3 bases, and 22 bases separated the two germline ends. The CDR3 protein is CASSPSRARAGYTEAFF. The CDR3 region has the DNA TGTGCCAGCAGCCCCTCGAGGGCGAGGGCAGGCTACACTGAAGCTTTCTTT.

The CDR3 DNA sequence: TGTGCCAGCAGCTTAGAGGCGACCCCGGGCGCGCAGTATTTT. Encoded protein: CASSLEATPGAQYF. This chain links TRBV7-2 with TRBJ2-3; unclear D gene. In germline, CDR1 is SGHTA, CDR2 FQGNSA. The CDR3 totals 14 residues. With 1 base removed from V and 10 bases from J, the gap between germline ends came to 15 bases.

The chain employs TRBV15 and TRBJ1-2; the D gene is possibly TRBD1 (5 bases). This CDR3 region has 14 residues. In germline, CDR1 is LNHNV, CDR2 YYDKDF (reference sequence). Trimming shortened V by 1 base and J by 2 bases, and 8 bases separated the two germline ends. The CDR3 protein is CATSRGSGNYGYTF. In DNA form, the CDR3 reads TGTGCCACCAGCAGAGGCTCAGGGAACTATGGCTACACCTTC.

The CDR3 sequence is CASSVVSSGFTDTQYF. The CDR3 nucleotides read TGTGCCAGCAGCGTAGTCTCTAGCGGCTTCACAGATACGCAGTATTTT. The chain carries TRBV9 and TRBJ2-3, with TRBD2 identical over 7 bases. The CDR3 contains 16 residues. V lost 0 bases, J lost 2 bases, and 6 bases stayed unmatched. From germline, CDR1 is SGDLS and CDR2 YYNGEE.

The chain joins TRBV7-2 to TRBJ2-1; D remains ambiguous. V lost 0 bases and J lost 3, with 0 bases in between. Germline CDR1 and CDR2: SGHTA and FQGNSA. The CDR3 runs to 12 residues. The CDR3 spells CASSLAYNEQFF. CDR3 bases: TGTGCCAGCAGCTTAGCCTACAATGAGCAGTTCTTC.

This rearrangement joins TRBV28 to TRBJ1-1; 9 bases line up with TRBD1. The CDR3 has 16 amino acids. From germline, CDR1 is MDHEN and CDR2 SYDVKM. Losses at the gene ends were 6 bases for V and 4 bases for J; bases not matched to a gene: 12. The CDR3 sequence: CASRSPGQGWGTEAFF. CDR3 DNA sequence: TGTGCCAGCAGATCACCGGGACAGGGTTGGGGCACTGAAGCTTTCTTT.

This chain links TRBV5-1 with TRBJ2-1; D is unresolved. Trimming pared 0 bases from V and 2 bases from J, leaving 9 bases between. Germline CDR1 reads SGHRS; CDR2 reads YFSETQ. CDR3 size: 15 residues. CDR3 bases: TGCGCCAGCAGCTTGGGGGGTTTCACCTACAATGAGCAGTTCTTC. This encodes CASSLGGFTYNEQFF.

The chain employs TRBV28 and TRBJ1-2, with unresolved D. The CDR3 loop spans 13 amino acids. Germline V CDR1 and CDR2: MDHEN, SYDVKM. V was shortened by 3 bases and J by 6 bases, with 11 bases between the two germline ends. In DNA, the CDR3 is TGTGCCAGCAGTTTTTTGGGGTTTAATGGCTACACCTTC. Translation gives CASSFLGFNGYTF.

V is TRBV6-1 and J is TRBJ1-4; possible D gene TRBD1, 5 bases. Germline CDR1 and CDR2: MNHNS and SASEGT. The CDR3 totals 14 residues. Deletions cut 6 bases from V and 6 bases from J, with 14 bases between. CDR3 loop: CASRRAGLHEKLFF. Written as DNA, the CDR3 is TGTGCCAGCAGGAGGGCAGGGCTACATGAAAAACTGTTTTTT.

The rearrangement links TRBV7-2 to TRBJ1-1, with D possibly matching TRBD1 (5 bases). Germline assignment: CDR1 SGHTA and CDR2 FQGNSA. Trimming left V 7 bases short and J 2 bases short, with 17 bases between. The CDR3 totals 15 residues. The CDR3: CASKLFAGPNTEAFF. CDR3 bases: TGTGCCAGCAAACTCTTCGCGGGGCCAAACACTGAAGCTTTCTTT.

This chain uses TRBV6-6 with TRBJ2-1, with 9 bases identical to TRBD1. Germline CDR1 and CDR2: MNHNY and SVGAGI (reference sequence). The trim removed 5 bases at V and 9 bases at J, leaving 8 bases unmatched. The CDR3 covers 14 residues. The CDR3 region is CASSPRQGGGEQFF. The CDR3 DNA reads TGTGCCAGCAGTCCCCGACAGGGGGGCGGTGAGCAGTTCTTC.

This clone showed up just a few times. The chain carries TRBV29-1 and TRBJ2-7; maybe TRBD1 (6 bases). Trimming took 7 bases from V and 4 from J, leaving 17 bases between them. CDR1 and CDR2 (germline): SQVTM, ANQGSEA. The CDR3 loop spans 13 amino acids. The DNA for the CDR3 is TGCAGCGCTCTGACAGGAGGTTTTTACGAGCAGTACTTC. It is translated as CSALTGGFYEQYF.

The chain is built from TRBV11-1 and TRBJ1-1; TRBD1 matches at 8 bases. Germline V lookup: CDR1 SGHAT, CDR2 FQDESV (reference sequence). This CDR3 has 16 amino acids. V shed 2 bases and J 0 bases; nucleotides not matched to a gene: 5. The DNA of the CDR3 is TGTGCCAGCAGCTTAAGGACAGGGACTCTGAACACTGAAGCTTTCTTT. This sequence encodes CASSLRTGTLNTEAFF.

This chain uses TRBV7-9 with TRBJ2-1; D not resolved. CDR1 and CDR2 (germline): SEHNR, FQNEAQ (reference sequence). Trimming left V 3 bases short and J 6 bases short, with 9 bases between. The CDR3 is 13 amino acids. The CDR3 spells CASSFYKGNEQFF. DNA of the CDR3: TGTGCCAGCAGCTTTTATAAGGGCAATGAGCAGTTCTTC. The complete variable domain, with remaining parts taken from reference TRBV7-9 and TRBJ2-1, reads DTGVSQNPRHKITKRGQNVTFRCDPISEHNRLYWYRQTLGQGPEFLTYFQNEAQLEKSRLLSDRFSAERPKGSFSTLEIQRTEQGDSAMYLCASSFYKGNEQFFGPGTRLTVL.

The genes are TRBV14 and TRBJ2-2, with D perhaps matching TRBD1 (6 bases). Germline V gene data show CDR1 as SGHDN and CDR2 as FVKESK. The CDR3 spans 14 residues. V lost 2 bases and J lost 7, with 11 bases in between. The CDR3 region is CASSQIRGIGELFF. CDR3 bases: TGTGCCAGCAGCCAAATCAGGGGAATCGGGGAGCTGTTTTTT. Full variable domain (remainder filled in from reference TRBV14 and TRBJ2-2): EAGVTQFPSHSVIEKGQTVTLRCDPISGHDNLYWYRRVMGKEIKFLLHFVKESKQDESGMPNNRFLAERTGGTYSTLKVQPAELEDSGVYFCASSQIRGIGELFFGEGSRLTVL.